The clone carrying this T cell receptor (beta chain) turned up a few times. In the original workflow: How many nucleated cells were present was estimated from reference gene primer amplification. Profiling relied on immunoSEQ multiplex PCR, and the TCRdb table lists in-frame clones only, not all of them. V, J and clone size reflect that table, while D and trimming were determined from the DNA. The sample includes approximately 270,000 clones, about 91% of them seen just once. Germline CDR1 reads MNHEY; CDR2 reads SVGEGT. Trimming took 4 bases from V and 0 from J, leaving 19 bases between them. This CDR3 contains 18 residues. The record originates from a study of blood T cell repertoires in COVID-19. Study in general: Material from acute and convalescent COVID-19 was sourced from the United States, Italy and Spain. PBMCs, B-cell-depleted T cells, or T cells provided the cDNA or gDNA that made up the material.

Patients of the Seattle cohort, enrolled during active infection, were followed longitudinally. This receptor was identified in a woman aged 25 to 39 with COVID-19, enrolled during active disease. The specimen sequenced was peripheral blood. The chain recombines TRBV6-2 or TRBV6-3 with TRBJ1-5; possible D gene TRBD1, 5 bases. CDR3 amino acids: CASSWVRSTGLSNQPQHF. CDR3 DNA sequence: TGTGCCAGCAGTTGGGTCCGGTCCACAGGTCTTAGCAATCAGCCCCAGCATTTT.